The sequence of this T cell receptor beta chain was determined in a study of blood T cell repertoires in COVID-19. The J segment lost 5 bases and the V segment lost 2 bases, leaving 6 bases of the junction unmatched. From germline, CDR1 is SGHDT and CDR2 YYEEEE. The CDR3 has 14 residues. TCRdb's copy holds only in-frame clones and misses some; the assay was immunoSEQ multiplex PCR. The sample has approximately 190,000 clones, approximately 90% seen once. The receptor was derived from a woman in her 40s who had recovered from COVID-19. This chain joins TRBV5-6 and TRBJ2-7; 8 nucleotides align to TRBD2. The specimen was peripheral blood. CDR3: CASSLAGVPHEQYF. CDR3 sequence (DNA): TGTGCCAGCAGCTTAGCGGGAGTCCCCCACGAGCAGTACTTC.